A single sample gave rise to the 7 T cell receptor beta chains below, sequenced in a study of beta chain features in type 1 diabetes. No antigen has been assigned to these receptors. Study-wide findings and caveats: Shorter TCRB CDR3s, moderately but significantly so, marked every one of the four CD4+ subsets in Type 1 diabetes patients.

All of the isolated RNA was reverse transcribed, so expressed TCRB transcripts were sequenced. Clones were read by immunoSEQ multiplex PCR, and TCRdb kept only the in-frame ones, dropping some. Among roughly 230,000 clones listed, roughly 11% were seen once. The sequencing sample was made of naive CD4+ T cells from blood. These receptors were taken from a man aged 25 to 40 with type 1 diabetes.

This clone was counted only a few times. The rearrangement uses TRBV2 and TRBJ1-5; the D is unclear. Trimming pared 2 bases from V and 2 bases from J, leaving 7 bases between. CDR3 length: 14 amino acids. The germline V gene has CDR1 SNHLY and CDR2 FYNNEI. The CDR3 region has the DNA TGTGCCAGCAGTGAACAATCAGGCAATCAGCCCCAGCATTTT. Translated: CASSEQSGNQPQHF.

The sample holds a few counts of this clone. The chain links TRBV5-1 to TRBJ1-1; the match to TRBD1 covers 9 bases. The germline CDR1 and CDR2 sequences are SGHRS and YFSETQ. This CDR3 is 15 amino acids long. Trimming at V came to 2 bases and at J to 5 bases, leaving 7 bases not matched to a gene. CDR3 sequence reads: CASSFGDRVWTEAFF. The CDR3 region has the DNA TGCGCCAGCAGCTTTGGGGACAGGGTTTGGACTGAAGCTTTCTTT.

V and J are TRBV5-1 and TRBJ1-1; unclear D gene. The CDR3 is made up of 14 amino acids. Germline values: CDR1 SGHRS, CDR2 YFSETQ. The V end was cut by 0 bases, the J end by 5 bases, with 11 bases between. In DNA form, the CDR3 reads TGCGCCAGCAGCTTGGCACCCGGGGTTACTGAAGCTTTCTTT. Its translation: CASSLAPGVTEAFF.

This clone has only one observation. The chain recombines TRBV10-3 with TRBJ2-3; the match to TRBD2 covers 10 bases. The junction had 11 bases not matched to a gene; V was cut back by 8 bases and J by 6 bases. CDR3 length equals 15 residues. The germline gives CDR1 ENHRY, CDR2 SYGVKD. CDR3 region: CAIGTSGDPRDTQYF. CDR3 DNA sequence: TGTGCCATCGGTACTAGCGGGGACCCCCGGGATACGCAGTATTTT.

The CDR3 DNA is TGTGCCAGCACCGAATTGTCGACGGGTTTCTCCACCGGGGAGCTGTTTTTT. This codes for CASTELSTGFSTGELFF. The chain links TRBV7-9 to TRBJ2-2; no clear D. From germline, CDR1 is SEHNR and CDR2 FQNEAQ (reference sequence). The V end lost 7 bases, the J end lost 4 bases, and 22 bases lay between the germline ends. The CDR3 contains 17 residues.

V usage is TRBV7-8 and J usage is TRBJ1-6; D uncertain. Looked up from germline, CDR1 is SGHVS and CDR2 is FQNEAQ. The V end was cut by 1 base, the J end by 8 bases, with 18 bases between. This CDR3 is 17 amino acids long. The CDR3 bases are TGTGCCAGCAGCTTAGTAATGGGCCGTATTACCGATTCACCCCTCCACTTT. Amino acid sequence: CASSLVMGRITDSPLHF.

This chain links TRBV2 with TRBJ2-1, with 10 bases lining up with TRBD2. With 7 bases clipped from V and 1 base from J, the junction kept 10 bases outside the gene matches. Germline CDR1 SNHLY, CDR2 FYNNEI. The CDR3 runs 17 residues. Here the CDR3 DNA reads TGTGCCAGCAAGAAGGGGGCTAGCGGGGGTTCCTACAATGAGCAGTTCTTC. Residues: CASKKGASGGSYNEQFF.